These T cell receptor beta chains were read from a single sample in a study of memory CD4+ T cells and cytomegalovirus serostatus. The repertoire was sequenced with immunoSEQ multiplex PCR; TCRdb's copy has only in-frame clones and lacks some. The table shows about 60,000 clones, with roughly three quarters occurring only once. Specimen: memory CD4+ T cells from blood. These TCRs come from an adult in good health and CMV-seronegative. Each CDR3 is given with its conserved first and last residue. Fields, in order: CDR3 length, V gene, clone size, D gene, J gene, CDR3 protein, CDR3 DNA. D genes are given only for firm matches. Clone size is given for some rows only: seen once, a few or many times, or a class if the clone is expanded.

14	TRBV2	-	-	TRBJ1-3	CASSVISSGSTIYF	TGTGCCAGCAGTGTGATCAGCTCTGGAAGCACCATATATTTT
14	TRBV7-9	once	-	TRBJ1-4	CASLRGATNEKLFF	TGTGCCAGCCTGAGGGGGGCAACTAATGAAAAACTGTTTTTT
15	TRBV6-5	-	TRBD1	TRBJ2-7	CASSRKSRTGGEQYF	TGTGCCAGCAGCCGCAAATCCCGGACAGGGGGCGAGCAGTACTTC
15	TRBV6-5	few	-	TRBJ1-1	CASSYDPPLNTEAFF	TGTGCCAGCAGTTATGACCCCCCTCTGAACACTGAAGCTTTCTTT
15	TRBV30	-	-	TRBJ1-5	CAWSVLGAGDQPQHF	TGTGCCTGGAGTGTATTGGGGGCGGGCGATCAGCCCCAGCATTTT
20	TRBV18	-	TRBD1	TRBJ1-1	CASSPFQGWTGGGVNTEAFF	TGTGCCAGCTCACCTTTTCAGGGTTGGACAGGAGGTGGGGTAAACACTGAAGCTTTCTTT
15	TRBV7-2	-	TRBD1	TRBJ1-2	CASSSSTGGNYGYTF	TGTGCCAGCAGCTCATCGACAGGGGGCAACTATGGCTACACCTTC
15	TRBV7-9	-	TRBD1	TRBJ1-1	CASSLLTGVNTEAFF	TGTGCCAGCAGCTTACTGACAGGGGTCAACACTGAAGCTTTCTTT
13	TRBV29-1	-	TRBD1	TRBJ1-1	CSIRDRVSTEAFF	TGCAGCATTCGGGACAGGGTCTCGACTGAAGCTTTCTTT
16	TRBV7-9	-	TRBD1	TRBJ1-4	CASSLGDRGPNEKLFF	TGTGCCAGCAGCTTAGGGGACAGGGGGCCTAATGAAAAACTGTTTTTT